The rows below give T cell receptor beta chains drawn from one sample of a study of T cell changes during pregnancy in multiple sclerosis. The data were produced by immunoSEQ multiplex PCR, yet TCRdb's version contains in-frame clones alone and is incomplete. The sample lists more than 35,000 clones, roughly 87% occurring once. The sequenced sample was CD4+ T cells from peripheral blood mononuclear cells, obtained after pregnancy. The source is a female donor in good health, enrolled as a control in a pregnancy study. The CDR3 runs from the conserved cysteine through the conserved F or W. D genes are given only for firm matches.

j_call d_call v_call cdr3_nt cdr3_aa
TRBJ2-5 TRBD2 TRBV10-2 TGCGCCAGCAGTCCCCTAGCGGGAGTAGGGGAGACCCAGTACTTC CASSPLAGVGETQYF
TRBJ2-5 TRBD2 TRBV6-5 TGTGCCAGCAGCGGGACTAGCAGACAAGAGACCCAGTACTTC CASSGTSRQETQYF
TRBJ1-1 NA TRBV19 TGTGCCAGTAGTATCGACTATCTGGGAGCTTTCTTT CASSIDYLGAFF
TRBJ1-5 NA TRBV4-1 TGCGCCAGCAGCCAAGATCGGATGGGTTCAGGAAATCAGCCCCAGCATTTT CASSQDRMGSGNQPQHF
TRBJ2-3 TRBD2 TRBV7-3 TGTGCCAGCAGCACCCCGACTAGCGGGGGGAATACGCAGTATTTT CASSTPTSGGNTQYF
TRBJ1-2 NA TRBV9 TGTGCCAGCAGCGTAGCGCCCCTGGGAGATGGCTACACCTTC CASSVAPLGDGYTF
TRBJ2-2 NA TRBV4-3 TGCGCCAGCAGCCAAGCGGCGGGGAGTACCGGGGAGCTGTTTTTT CASSQAAGSTGELFF
TRBJ1-4 TRBD1 TRBV9 TGTGCCAGCAGCGCGGGGGGGGAGGGGGCGAGGGAAAAACTGTTTTTT CASSAGGEGAREKLFF
TRBJ1-2 NA TRBV7-2 TGTGCCAGCAGCCTAGACGGCGGGGGCTACACCTTC CASSLDGGGYTF
TRBJ2-3 NA TRBV7-2 TGTGCCAGCACCACGAGACAGGTCCCAGATACGCAGTATTTT CASTTRQVPDTQYF
TRBJ2-7 NA TRBV7-2 TGTGCCAGCAGCTTGACGGGGGCCTACGAGCAGTACTTC CASSLTGAYEQYF
TRBJ2-7 TRBD2 TRBV28 TGTGCCAGCAGTTTACCTGGGACTAGCGGACCTTACGAGCAGTACTTC CASSLPGTSGPYEQYF
TRBJ2-3 TRBD1 TRBV13 TGTGCCAGCAGCCTACTAGCTTTGACAGGGGAAGATACGCAGTATTTT CASSLLALTGEDTQYF
TRBJ2-2 NA TRBV27 TGTGCCAGCAGTACTCCAGGGGCCGGGGAGCTGTTTTTT CASSTPGAGELFF
TRBJ2-7 NA TRBV12-5 TGTGCTAGTGGTTTGGTACTTTCCGGGGGCTCCTACGAGCAGTACTTC CASGLVLSGGSYEQYF
TRBJ1-1 NA TRBV5-1 TGCGCCAGCAGCTTGGGCGGGGCGCGGGGGACTGAAGCTTTCTTT CASSLGGARGTEAFF
TRBJ2-1 TRBD2 TRBV19 TGTGCCAGTTGCGGGGGGGCCCTCCACAATGAGCAGTTCTTC CASCGGALHNEQFF
TRBJ1-2 TRBD1 TRBV9 TGTGCCAGCAGCGTAGAAGGGGCCGGACAGGGACTAAGGAATGGCTACACCTTC CASSVEGAGQGLRNGYTF
TRBJ2-1 NA TRBV4-1 TGCGCCAGCAGCCAAGATAGCCCGCGCTCCTACAATGAGCAGTTCTTC CASSQDSPRSYNEQFF
TRBJ1-3 NA TRBV4-3 TGCGCCAGCAGCCAGACAGGAGACTCTGGAAACACCATATATTTT CASSQTGDSGNTIYF
TRBJ2-2 NA TRBV7-2 TGTGCCAGCAGCTCTCGAGGGGGTTCGAACACCGGGGAGCTGTTTTTT CASSSRGGSNTGELFF
TRBJ2-7 TRBD1 TRBV9 TGTGCCAGCAGCACCCGGGACAGGAACTCCTACGAGCAGTACTTC CASSTRDRNSYEQYF
TRBJ2-6 TRBD1 TRBV4-1 TGCGCCAGCAGCACACCCGGGACAGCTAGATCGGGGGCCAACGTCCTGACTTTC CASSTPGTARSGANVLTF
TRBJ2-7 TRBD2 TRBV19 TGTGCCAGTAGTACCCCTGGCGGGAGGCTCTACGAGCAGTACTTC CASSTPGGRLYEQYF
TRBJ1-5 NA TRBV19 TGTGCCAGTAGTCCCCGGGAGGTTCCCCAGCATTTT CASSPREVPQHF
TRBJ1-3 TRBD1 TRBV11-2 TGTGCCAGCAGTTTTAACAGGGGTGCGTCTGGAAACACCATATATTTT CASSFNRGASGNTIYF
TRBJ2-5 NA TRBV6-4 TGTGCCAGCAGTGCCTACTCCGGGGGCCAAGAGACCCAGTACTTC CASSAYSGGQETQYF
TRBJ2-7 TRBD1 TRBV11-2 TGTGCCAGCAGCCCCGGGATCGGGACAGGTCTAGAGGAGCAGTACTTC CASSPGIGTGLEEQYF